This T cell receptor beta chain is from a study of T cell repertoires and HLA-DP antigens listed by TCRdb under 2018. As for the study more broadly: An in vitro model of CD4+ T cell alloreactivity against allogeneic HLA-DP presented by transduced HeLa cells was used in the study. Of the three donors, two were male and one was female, and their ages ranged from the 18-to-29 age band up to the 60-to-69 age band. The average DNA input was around 0.2 ug for sorted CD137+CD4+ samples versus roughly 1,100 ng for pre-culture CD4+ samples. Compared with self, one alloantigen differed at one amino acid in the peptide-binding groove and the other differed at fewer than eleven, modelling structurally similar versus dissimilar alloantigens. General conclusions and limits of the study: An average cumulative frequency of around 40% against one allele and just over 50% against the other was found for clones undetected before culture. Sorted CD137+ cells showed similar clonality against both alloantigens (roughly 0.4), much higher than the clonality of pre-culture samples (roughly 0.037). Limitations included only a few donors, a non-physiological HeLa antigen-presenting system, and the use of total CD4+ responder cells. Separate analysis of naive and memory CD4+ repertoires was not performed.

Details on this clone: Its antigen remains unidentified. Within one base of it there is no much larger clone, and no base qualities were kept.

Magnetic bead negative selection was used to isolate untouched CD4+ T cells from Ficoll-separated PBMC, with purity averaging approximately 98%. Magnetic beads were used to isolate untouched CD4+ T cells from Ficoll-separated PBMC, giving 95% to 98% purity with negligible CD8+ contamination. Peripheral blood mononuclear cells came from the buffy coats of a few healthy blood donors, who served as the study's donors. All three donors were CMV seronegative. Genomic DNA was extracted with the DNeasy Blood & Tissue Kit. For each subject, genomic DNA from sorted CD137+CD4+ cells and from pre-culture CD4+ baseline samples underwent TCRB sequencing. The CDR3 runs 15 residues from the cysteine to the phenylalanine. The read is trimmed to its CDR3 DNA, 45 bases read in frame from base 1. V is cut by 5 bases and J by 1 base, and the space between the germline ends is 15 bases. In the germline V gene, CDR1 corresponds to SGHVS and CDR2 to FQNEAQ.

TCRB CDR3 regions were amplified with the immunoSEQ multiplex PCR using forward primers for 54 TRBV segments and reverse primers for 13 TRBJ segments. For pre-culture CD4+ samples, sequencing was done at deep resolution with a target of approximately 200,000 T cell genomes. Amplicons were sequenced on an Illumina HiSeq System, producing 87 bp reads covering the CDR3. For the original study's pipeline: PCR and sequencing errors in the reads were corrected, and alignment to IMGT reference sequences was used to define CDR3 regions. Synthetic template pools were used to estimate template counts and unique rearrangement counts. Clonality was computed by subtracting Pielou's evenness from 1. The Daley-Smith estimator was used to estimate richness. Morisita's index served as the measure of repertoire overlap. Clones found in cultured samples but undetected in the pre-culture repertoire of the corresponding donor were defined as low-abundance clones. TCRdb mirrors the immuneACCESS table, restricted to in-frame sequences. Some clones are absent from its copies; in checked studies, under half trace to an unresolved V gene, and the reason for the others is unknown. The V and J calls and clone size are taken from that table; D and trimming were inferred from the DNA. The sample has over 60,000 clones on record, just under 80% of them singletons. Clones ranked in the top ten supply roughly 1.5% of the sample.

The source of this sequence is a man aged 55-75 years in good health and CMV-seronegative. Material for sequencing was CD4+ T cells from PBMCs. The chain is assembled from TRBV7-8 and TRBJ2-7; matching of 6 bases hints at TRBD2 as the D gene. The DNA sequence follows: TGTGCCAGCAGCCCGCGGGACGCAGGGTCCTACGAGCAGTACTTC. Protein translation: CASSPRDAGSYEQYF.